The 16 T cell receptor beta chains below come from one sample, sequenced in a study of response to subunit inactivated influenza vaccine. TCRdb reanalysed the RT-PCR reads using MiXCR and keeps one entry per CDR3 protein. The sample has about 570,000 distinct CDR3 sequences, 12% seen once. The input for sequencing was PBMCs from blood, taken on the day of vaccination. All receptors derive from a man aged 45 to 65 who received an inactivated influenza vaccine.

Many counts were recorded for this clonotype. V is TRBV5-1 and J is TRBJ1-4; possible D gene TRBD1, 5 bases. The germline CDR1 and CDR2 sequences are SGHRS and YFSETQ. The CDR3 extends over 16 amino acids. The V end was cut by 2 bases, the J end by 8 bases, with 19 bases between. Here the CDR3 reads CASSLNRGGENEKLFF. DNA for the CDR3: TGCGCCAGCAGCTTAAATCGAGGAGGGGAAAACGAAAAACTGTTTTTT.

This clonotype was counted at least ten times. The rearrangement uses TRBV7-9 and TRBJ2-6; weak D call: TRBD1 (5 bases). The CDR3 is made up of 15 amino acids. The V gene's germline CDR1 is SEHNR and CDR2 FQNEAQ (reference sequence). V dropped 2 bases and J dropped 4 bases, with 9 bases sitting between them. CDR3 bases: TGTGCCAGCAGCTTACAGGGTCCGGGGGCCAACGTCCTGACTTTC. This sequence encodes CASSLQGPGANVLTF.

The rearrangement links TRBV6-1 to TRBJ1-5; 7 positions match TRBD1. The junction had 11 bases not matched to a gene; V was cut back by 6 bases and J by 0 bases. CDR3 size: 17 residues. Germline CDR1 and CDR2: MNHNS and SASEGT. CDR3 in amino acids: CASSVPPGQISNQPQHF. The CDR3 DNA sequence: TGTGCCAGCAGCGTACCACCGGGACAGATTAGCAATCAGCCCCAGCATTTT.

This clonotype was found a few times. The gene calls are TRBV5-1 and TRBJ1-4; TRBD1 matches 8 bases. The CDR3 spans 15 residues. Germline CDR1 reads SGHRS; CDR2 reads YFSETQ. J lost 5 bases, V lost 0 bases, and 3 bases had no gene match. The CDR3 loop reads CASSLGTGRNEKLFF. The CDR3 DNA reads TGCGCCAGCAGCTTGGGGACAGGGCGAAATGAAAAACTGTTTTTT.

The chain recombines TRBV20-1 with TRBJ2-3, with 14 bases that match TRBD2. CDR1 and CDR2 from the germline V gene are DFQATT and SNEGSKA (reference sequence). This CDR3 has 16 residues. V shed 2 bases and J 5 bases; nucleotides not matched to a gene: 6. CDR3 region: CSARTGTSGSRDTQYF. As DNA, the CDR3 is TGCAGTGCTAGAACCGGGACTAGCGGGAGTAGAGATACGCAGTATTTT.

This sequence joins TRBV20-1 and TRBJ2-3, with TRBD2 matching 10 bases. The J segment lost 5 bases and the V segment lost 5 bases, leaving 7 bases of the junction unmatched. Germline CDR1 and CDR2: DFQATT and SNEGSKA (reference sequence). The CDR3 has 14 amino acids. The CDR3, as DNA: TGCAGTGCTTATGCTAGCGGGAGCGGAGATACGCAGTATTTT. The encoded protein is CSAYASGSGDTQYF.

The V and J genes are TRBV5-1 and TRBJ2-2; TRBD1 agrees at 7 bases. The germline CDR1 and CDR2 sequences are SGHRS and YFSETQ. The ends lost 4 bases at V and 2 bases at J; junction bases unmatched: 11. The CDR3 loop spans 17 amino acids. The CDR3 loop is CASSPQPTGINTGELFF. In nucleotides, the CDR3 is TGCGCCAGCAGCCCCCAACCGACAGGGATTAACACCGGGGAGCTGTTTTTT.

This clonotype was seen many times. The chain is built from TRBV5-1 and TRBJ2-1; D uncertain. V shed 0 bases and J shed 3 bases, with 13 bases lying between them. The CDR3 has 16 amino acids. Germline V CDR1 and CDR2: SGHRS, YFSETQ. The CDR3 DNA is TGCGCCAGCAGCTTGGCGCGCTTACAGCTCTACAATGAGCAGTTCTTC. This sequence encodes CASSLARLQLYNEQFF. The variable domain in full, completed from reference TRBV5-1 and TRBJ2-1, reads KAGVTQTPRYLIKTRGQQVTLSCSPISGHRSVSWYQQTPGQGLQFLFEYFSETQRNKGNFPGRFSGRQFSNSRSEMNVSTLELGDSALYLCASSLARLQLYNEQFFGPGTRLTVL.

This clonotype showed up just a few times. The genes are TRBV6-2 or TRBV6-3 and TRBJ2-6; 8 bases line up with TRBD1. The CDR3 contains 15 residues. The V and J ends lost 7 bases and 4 bases, in that order; junction bases with no gene match: 6. In germline, CDR1 is MNHEY, CDR2 SVGEGT. The CDR3 reads CASTETGVGANVLTF. The CDR3 region has the DNA TGTGCCAGCACCGAGACAGGGGTCGGGGCCAACGTCCTGACTTTC.

CDR3 DNA sequence: TGTGCCAGCAGCCCGAGGTTTAGCACAGATACGCAGTATTTT. Translation gives CASSPRFSTDTQYF. The chain couples TRBV11-2 to TRBJ2-3, with unresolved D. This CDR3 is built from 14 residues. Germline CDR1 reads SGHAT; CDR2 reads FQNNGV. V was pared by 5 bases and J by 0 bases, with 9 bases between.

V usage is TRBV24-1 and J usage is TRBJ2-3; TRBD1 matches 10 bases. J was trimmed by 1 base and V by 3 bases; bases with no gene match: 6. CDR3 length: 17 residues. Looked up from germline, CDR1 is KGHDR and CDR2 is SFDVKD. CDR3 sequence (DNA): TGTGCCACCAGTGATCGAGCCGGGACAGGGGGCACAGATACGCAGTATTTT. Its protein product is CATSDRAGTGGTDTQYF.

This clonotype came up a few times. V usage is TRBV19 and J usage is TRBJ2-1; D possibly uses TRBD1 or TRBD2 (5 bases each). The CDR3 totals 12 residues. V lost 3 bases and J 7 bases, leaving 7 bases between the germline ends. CDR1 is LNHDA and CDR2 is SQIVND in the germline V gene (reference sequence). The CDR3 coding sequence is TGTGCCAGTAGTATTTGGGGGAATGAGCAGTTCTTC. Translating gives CASSIWGNEQFF. The complete variable domain, with remaining parts taken from reference TRBV19 and TRBJ2-1, reads DGGITQSPKYLFRKEGQNVTLSCEQNLNHDAMYWYRQDPGQGLRLIYYSQIVNDFQKGDIAEGYSVSREKKESFPLTVTSAQKNPTAFYLCASSIWGNEQFFGPGTRLTVL.

The chain is built from TRBV5-1 and TRBJ2-7; TRBD2 aligns across 9 bases. With 4 bases clipped from V and 5 bases from J, the junction kept 19 bases outside the gene matches. Germline lookup yields CDR1 SGHRS and CDR2 YFSETQ. The CDR3 is 18 residues long. The CDR3 DNA reads as TGCGCCAGCAGCCACGGACAGTTGCGCGGGAGGGCCATCAACGAGCAGTACTTC. Translation gives CASSHGQLRGRAINEQYF. The full variable domain, with the rest looked up from reference TRBV5-1 and TRBJ2-7, is KAGVTQTPRYLIKTRGQQVTLSCSPISGHRSVSWYQQTPGQGLQFLFEYFSETQRNKGNFPGRFSGRQFSNSRSEMNVSTLELGDSALYLCASSHGQLRGRAINEQYFGPGTRLTVT.

V usage is TRBV2 and J usage is TRBJ2-3; 11 bases match TRBD2. CDR1 is SNHLY, CDR2 FYNNEI, per germline. V dropped 4 bases and J dropped 3; count of bases not matched to a gene: 3. CDR3 size: 15 residues. CDR3 region: CASSARTSGTDTQYF. Written as DNA, the CDR3 is TGTGCCAGCAGTGCTCGGACTAGCGGGACAGATACGCAGTATTTT.

This chain links TRBV20-1 with TRBJ2-1, with 9 nucleotides matching TRBD2. Germline V gene sequence: CDR1 DFQATT, CDR2 SNEGSKA (reference sequence). Trimming cost V 3 bases and J 0 bases; bases outside gene matches: 6. The CDR3 loop spans 16 amino acids. The DNA of the CDR3 is TGCAGTGCTAGTCTAGCGGGACGCCTCTCCTACAATGAGCAGTTCTTC. It yields the protein CSASLAGRLSYNEQFF.

This clonotype has only a few counts. The chain is built from TRBV13 and TRBJ2-7, with 12 bases that match TRBD2. Germline V lookup: CDR1 PRHDT, CDR2 FYEKMQ (reference sequence). The junction had 4 bases not matched to a gene; V was cut back by 5 bases and J by 5 bases. The length of the CDR3 is 14 residues. CDR3 residues: CASSERTSGNEQYF. The DNA for the CDR3 is TGTGCCAGCAGCGAACGGACTAGCGGGAACGAGCAGTACTTC.